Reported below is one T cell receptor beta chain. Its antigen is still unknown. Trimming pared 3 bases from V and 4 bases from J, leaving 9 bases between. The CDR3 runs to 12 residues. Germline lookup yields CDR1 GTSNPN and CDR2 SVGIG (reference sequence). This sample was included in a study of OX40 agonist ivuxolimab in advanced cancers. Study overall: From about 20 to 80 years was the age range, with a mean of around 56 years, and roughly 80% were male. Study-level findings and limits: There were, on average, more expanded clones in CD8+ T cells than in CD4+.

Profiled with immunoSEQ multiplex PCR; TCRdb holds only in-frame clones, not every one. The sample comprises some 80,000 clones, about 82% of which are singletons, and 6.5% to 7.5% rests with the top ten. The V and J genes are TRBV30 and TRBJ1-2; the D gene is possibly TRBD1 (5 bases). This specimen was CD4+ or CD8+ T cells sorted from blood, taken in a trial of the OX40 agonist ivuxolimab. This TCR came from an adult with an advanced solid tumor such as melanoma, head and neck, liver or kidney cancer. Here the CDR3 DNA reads TGTGCCTGGAGACTAGGGGTCTATGGCTACACCTTC. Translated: CAWRLGVYGYTF.